A single sample is the source of the 30 T cell receptor beta chains below, sequenced in a study of cytomegalovirus exposure and HLA in healthy donors. The data were produced by immunoSEQ multiplex PCR, yet TCRdb's version contains in-frame clones alone and is incomplete. The table has about 120,000 clones, about 91% seen once. Specimen: PBMCs. The receptors originated from a man in his late teens or twenties in good health and CMV-seronegative.

The J gene is TRBJ1-1, the V gene TRBV27, with 8 bases identical to TRBD1. The germline V gene has CDR1 MNHEY and CDR2 SMNVEV (reference sequence). CDR3 length equals 13 residues. V was pared by 6 bases and J by 4 bases, with 4 bases of the junction left unmatched. CDR3 coding DNA: TGTGCCAGCAGACAACAGGGGGTCACTGAAGCTTTCTTT. Protein: CASRQQGVTEAFF.

The V gene is TRBV5-1, the J gene TRBJ1-1, with a weak D call TRBD1 (5 bases). The CDR3 length is 17 residues. Looked up from germline, CDR1 is SGHRS and CDR2 is YFSETQ. Deletions cut 0 bases from V and 1 base from J, with 16 bases between. CDR3 region: CASSLGTGEMWNTEAFF. The CDR3 DNA follows: TGCGCCAGCAGCTTGGGGACGGGGGAGATGTGGAACACTGAAGCTTTCTTT.

The chain uses TRBV5-1 and TRBJ1-4; no definite D call. V shed 1 base and J shed 6 bases, with 13 bases lying between them. CDR3 size: 15 residues. Germline V gives CDR1 SGHRS, CDR2 YFSETQ. DNA of the CDR3: TGCGCCAGCAGCTTGTCAACCCCGAGGGATGAAAAACTGTTTTTT. Translating gives CASSLSTPRDEKLFF.

This sequence joins TRBV28 and TRBJ2-7; D not certain. V lost 6 bases to trimming and J lost 1 base, with 10 bases between them. This CDR3 is built from 13 residues. CDR1 MDHEN and CDR2 SYDVKM come from the germline V gene. CDR3 coding DNA: TGTGCCAGCAGGGTCCAGGCATCCTACGAGCAGTACTTC. This sequence encodes CASRVQASYEQYF.

V gene TRBV25-1 combines with J gene TRBJ1-2, with a tentative D call TRBD1 (6 bases). V shed 3 bases and J shed 5 bases, with 10 bases lying between them. The CDR3 spans 13 residues. Germline V lookup: CDR1 MGHDK, CDR2 SYGVNS. CDR3 in amino acids: CASSDGRGYGYTF. In DNA, the CDR3 is TGTGCCAGCAGTGATGGAAGGGGGTATGGCTACACCTTC.

This clone was observed once. The CDR3 here is CASQPGQGPGELFF. CDR3 DNA sequence: TGTGCCAGCCAACCGGGACAGGGGCCCGGGGAGCTGTTTTTT. This sequence joins TRBV28 and TRBJ2-2, with 10 nucleotides matching TRBD1. Germline CDR1 MDHEN, CDR2 SYDVKM. With V trimmed by 8 bases and J by 6 bases, 6 bases remained unmatched. The length of the CDR3 is 14 residues.

The chain couples TRBV30 to TRBJ2-7; no firm D call. Germline loops: CDR1 GTSNPN, CDR2 SVGIG (reference sequence). This CDR3 has 12 amino acids. The V gene lost 0 bases and the J gene lost 3 bases, with 6 bases spanning the gap. The CDR3 sequence: CAWSVASYEQYF. The CDR3 region has the DNA TGTGCCTGGAGTGTAGCTAGCTACGAGCAGTACTTC.

V is TRBV13 and J is TRBJ2-7; the D is unclear. Germline loops: CDR1 PRHDT, CDR2 FYEKMQ (reference sequence). The CDR3 has 14 residues. Trimming removed 8 bases from V and 3 bases from J, with 17 bases in between. CDR3 in amino acids: CASSPPSQFYEQYF. In DNA form, the CDR3 reads TGTGCCAGCTCCCCCCCTAGTCAGTTCTACGAGCAGTACTTC.

The V call is TRBV5-1, the J call TRBJ2-1; 7 nucleotides agree with TRBD2. CDR3 length: 16 residues. With V trimmed by 3 bases and J by 1 base, 7 bases remained unmatched. Germline V gene sequence: CDR1 SGHRS, CDR2 YFSETQ. This chain's CDR3 is CASSWRSGGSYNEQFF. Written as DNA, the CDR3 is TGCGCCAGCAGCTGGCGATCGGGGGGATCCTACAATGAGCAGTTCTTC.

This clone was observed a few times. This chain uses TRBV25-1 with TRBJ2-7; the match to TRBD1 covers 7 bases. CDR3 size: 16 residues. Per the germline V gene, CDR1 is MGHDK and CDR2 is SYGVNS. With 4 bases clipped from V and 3 bases from J, the junction kept 12 bases outside the gene matches. The CDR3 region is CASSGQTRDSYYEQYF. DNA for the CDR3: TGTGCCAGCAGTGGGCAGACCCGGGACAGTTACTACGAGCAGTACTTC.

This chain connects TRBV4-2 to TRBJ2-7, with 8 positions matching TRBD2. Per germline, CDR1 LGHNA and CDR2 YNFKEQ. J gave up 4 bases and V 0 bases, and 11 bases lay outside the gene matches. This CDR3 spans 17 amino acids. The CDR3 reads CASSQDRRGLVVYEQYF. CDR3 DNA sequence: TGTGCCAGCAGCCAAGATCGGCGGGGACTAGTTGTTTACGAGCAGTACTTC.

This clone appeared a single time. The V call is TRBV5-1, the J call TRBJ2-2, with TRBD2 identical over 10 bases. The CDR3 totals 16 residues. CDR1 SGHRS and CDR2 YFSETQ come from the germline V gene. The J segment lost 3 bases and the V segment lost 3 bases, leaving 5 bases of the junction unmatched. CDR3 sequence (DNA): TGCGCCAGCAGCTCGACTAGCGGGCGCTACACCGGGGAGCTGTTTTTT. This codes for CASSSTSGRYTGELFF.

Only one count was recorded for this clone. The V gene is TRBV6-5, the J gene TRBJ1-1; D not certain. CDR1 is MNHEY, CDR2 SVGAGI, per germline. This CDR3 region has 13 residues. V lost 6 bases and J 1 base, leaving 9 bases between the germline ends. The CDR3 DNA follows: TGTGCCAGCAGCCGAGTTTCGAACACTGAAGCTTTCTTT. Translating it yields CASSRVSNTEAFF.

This chain joins TRBV29-1 and TRBJ1-4; 7 bases align to TRBD1. CDR1 SQVTM and CDR2 ANQGSEA come from the germline V gene. CDR3 length: 16 amino acids. The junction had 11 bases not matched to a gene; V was cut back by 4 bases and J by 3 bases. The CDR3 loop reads CSVAGTVAAANEKLFF. DNA of the CDR3: TGCAGCGTTGCCGGGACAGTTGCCGCGGCTAATGAAAAACTGTTTTTT. The full variable domain, completed using reference TRBV29-1 and TRBJ1-4, is SAVISQKPSRDICQRGTSLTIQCQVDSQVTMMFWYRQQPGQSLTLIATANQGSEATYESGFVIDKFPISRPNLTFSTLTVSNMSPEDSSIYLCSVAGTVAAANEKLFFGSGTQLSVL.

V is TRBV7-9 and J is TRBJ1-3; D gene unclear. Trimming removed 7 bases from V and 3 bases from J, with 7 bases in between. CDR3 size: 12 residues. From germline, CDR1 is SEHNR and CDR2 FQNEAQ (reference sequence). The CDR3 region is CASTRGGNTIYF. The CDR3 DNA sequence: TGTGCCAGCACCCGAGGTGGAAACACCATATATTTT.

V is TRBV2 and J is TRBJ2-7; possible D gene TRBD1, 5 bases. The CDR3 is 15 amino acids. The germline CDR1 and CDR2 sequences are SNHLY and FYNNEI. V gave up 4 bases and J gave up 0 bases, with 13 bases separating them. The CDR3 reads CASSVQAGPSYEQYF. CDR3 DNA: TGTGCCAGCAGTGTGCAGGCAGGGCCCTCCTACGAGCAGTACTTC.

V and J are TRBV30 and TRBJ1-4; tentatively, D is TRBD1 (6 bases). V dropped 7 bases and J dropped 8 bases, with 17 bases sitting between them. CDR1 and CDR2 (germline): GTSNPN, SVGIG (reference sequence). The CDR3 spans 13 residues. CDR3 bases: TGTGCCTCGATGATACAGGGCGGAGAAAAACTGTTTTTT. Amino acid sequence: CASMIQGGEKLFF. Combining the CDR3 with reference TRBV30 and TRBJ1-4 gives the whole variable domain SQTIHQWPATLVQPVGSPLSLECTVEGTSNPNLYWYRQAAGRGLQLLFYSVGIGQISSEVPQNLSASRPQDRQFILSSKKLLLSDSGFYLCASMIQGGEKLFFGSGTQLSVL.

The chain links TRBV19 to TRBJ2-7, with 7 bases matching TRBD1. Trimming at V came to 5 bases and at J to 4 bases, leaving 5 bases not matched to a gene. Germline loops: CDR1 LNHDA, CDR2 SQIVND (reference sequence). This CDR3 is 13 amino acids long. In DNA, the CDR3 is TGTGCCAGTAGTGTTACAGGGGATTACGAGCAGTACTTC. Its translation is CASSVTGDYEQYF.

The chain is built from TRBV19 and TRBJ1-4, with D tentatively TRBD1 (5 bases). V shed 2 bases and J shed 4 bases, with 8 bases lying between them. Germline V gives CDR1 LNHDA, CDR2 SQIVND (reference sequence). This CDR3 is built from 14 residues. The DNA of the CDR3 is TGTGCCAGTAGTATACAGGGACTTAATGAAAAACTGTTTTTT. Encoded protein: CASSIQGLNEKLFF.

This sequence joins TRBV19 and TRBJ1-4, with D perhaps matching TRBD1 (5 bases). The CDR3 is 15 amino acids. Deletions cut 5 bases from V and 2 bases from J, with 12 bases between. Per germline, CDR1 LNHDA and CDR2 SQIVND (reference sequence). The DNA of the CDR3 is TGTGCCAGTAGTCAGGGTTTCGAGACTAATGAAAAACTGTTTTTT. Translated: CASSQGFETNEKLFF. The full variable domain, its missing parts supplied by reference TRBV19 and TRBJ1-4, is DGGITQSPKYLFRKEGQNVTLSCEQNLNHDAMYWYRQDPGQGLRLIYYSQIVNDFQKGDIAEGYSVSREKKESFPLTVTSAQKNPTAFYLCASSQGFETNEKLFFGSGTQLSVL.

The chain joins TRBV7-9 to TRBJ1-3, with D unclear. Germline loops: CDR1 SEHNR, CDR2 FQNEAQ (reference sequence). This CDR3 comprises 15 residues. Trimming cost V 8 bases and J 0 bases, with 14 bases left between them. Here the CDR3 reads CASWAGGISGNTIYF. Written as DNA, the CDR3 is TGTGCCAGCTGGGCGGGCGGAATCTCTGGAAACACCATATATTTT.

The J gene is TRBJ1-3, the V gene TRBV10-3; 7 bases match TRBD1. V lost 3 bases and J lost 4; bases outside the gene matches: 3. Germline CDR1 ENHRY, CDR2 SYGVKD. There are 14 residues in the CDR3. The CDR3 is CAISDRDRGNTIYF. Here the CDR3 DNA reads TGTGCCATCAGTGACCGGGACAGAGGAAACACCATATATTTT.

The CDR3, as DNA: TGCGCCAGCAGCCAACGACAGGACGGAAAACTGTTTTTT. It yields the protein CASSQRQDGKLFF. The J gene is TRBJ1-4, the V gene TRBV4-1, with D tentatively TRBD1 (6 bases). Germline V gene data show CDR1 as MGHRA and CDR2 as YSYEKL. This CDR3 region has 13 residues. The V gene lost 2 bases and the J gene lost 10 bases, with 11 bases spanning the gap.

V and J are TRBV11-3 and TRBJ1-4; TRBD1 matches 9 bases. The germline V gene encodes CDR1 SGHNT and CDR2 YENEEA. Trimming took 5 bases from V and 5 from J; bases not matched to a gene: 12. There are 17 residues in the CDR3. The CDR3, as DNA: TGTGCCAGCAGCATCTCTAGACCCGGGACAGGGAATGAAAAACTGTTTTTT. This codes for CASSISRPGTGNEKLFF.

In nucleotides, the CDR3 is TGTGCCAGTAGTATATTTGCCAGACTGAACACCGGGGAGCTGTTTTTT. It translates to CASSIFARLNTGELFF. The chain is built from TRBV19 and TRBJ2-2; D uncertain. Germline values: CDR1 LNHDA, CDR2 SQIVND (reference sequence). This CDR3 has 16 residues. V was pared by 2 bases and J by 1 base, with 11 bases between.

The chain carries TRBV7-9 and TRBJ2-1, with a tentative D call TRBD1 (6 bases). Germline V gene sequence: CDR1 SEHNR, CDR2 FQNEAQ (reference sequence). V was shortened by 2 bases and J by 8 bases, with 7 bases between the two germline ends. This CDR3 is 12 amino acids long. CDR3 region: CASSLSGDEQFF. For the CDR3, the DNA is TGTGCCAGCAGCTTATCAGGGGATGAGCAGTTCTTC.

The chain links TRBV28 to TRBJ1-1; tentative D call: TRBD1 (6 bases). This CDR3 comprises 10 residues. The germline CDR1 and CDR2 sequences are MDHEN and SYDVKM. V dropped 6 bases and J dropped 11 bases, with 10 bases sitting between them. The CDR3 protein is CASRRQEAFF. For the CDR3, the DNA is TGTGCCAGCAGGCGACAGGAGGCTTTCTTT.

Comment on this clone: The germline gene is not matched at one end of the junction; a read error may be the cause. The chain joins TRBV28 to TRBJ2-7, with D perhaps matching TRBD1 (5 bases). Germline values: CDR1 MDHEN, CDR2 SYDVKM. The CDR3 spans 15 residues. In DNA form, the CDR3 reads TGTGCCAGCAGTCCTTCGCGCGTGGCGCCAGGGCATTTCTCTTTC. This codes for CASSPSRVAPGHFSF.

The sample holds a few counts of this clone. The rearrangement uses TRBV18 and TRBJ1-2; 7 bases are a match to TRBD1. The CDR3 covers 14 residues. The germline V gene encodes CDR1 KGHSH and CDR2 LQKENI. The V gene end was trimmed by 3 bases and the J gene end by 5 bases; junction bases not matched to a gene: 6. CDR3 bases: TGTGCCAGCTCACCCTCGGGACAGAAATATGGCTACACCTTC. It codes for CASSPSGQKYGYTF.

The rearrangement joins TRBV5-1 to TRBJ2-1, with 13 bases identical to TRBD2. The CDR3 sequence is 16 residues long. V shed 4 bases and J 10 bases; nucleotides not matched to a gene: 11. CDR1 and CDR2 (germline): SGHRS, YFSETQ. CDR3 in DNA: TGCGCCAGCAGCCCACTGAGGACTAGCGGGGGATGGGAGCAGTTCTTC. Its protein is CASSPLRTSGGWEQFF.